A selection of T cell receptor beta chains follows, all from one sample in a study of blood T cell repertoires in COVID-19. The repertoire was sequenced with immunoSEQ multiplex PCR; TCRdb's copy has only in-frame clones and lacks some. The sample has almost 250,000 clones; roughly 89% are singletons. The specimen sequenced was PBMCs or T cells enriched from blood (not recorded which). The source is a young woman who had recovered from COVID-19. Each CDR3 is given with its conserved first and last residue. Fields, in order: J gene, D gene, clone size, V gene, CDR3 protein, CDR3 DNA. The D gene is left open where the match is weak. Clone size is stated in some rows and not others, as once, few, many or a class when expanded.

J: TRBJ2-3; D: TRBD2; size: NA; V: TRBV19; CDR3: CASSPGLAGKDTQYF; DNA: TGTGCCAGTAGCCCGGGACTAGCGGGAAAGGATACGCAGTATTTT
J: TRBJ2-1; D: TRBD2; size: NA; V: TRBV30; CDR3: CAWSVRGSGTSGHNEQFF; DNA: TGTGCCTGGAGTGTACGGGGATCGGGGACTAGCGGTCATAATGAGCAGTTCTTC
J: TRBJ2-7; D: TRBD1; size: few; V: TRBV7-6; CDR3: CASSLASGGAYEQYF; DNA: TGTGCCAGCAGCTTAGCCTCAGGGGGCGCCTACGAGCAGTACTTC
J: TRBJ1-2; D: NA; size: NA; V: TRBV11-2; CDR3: CASSPTGNYGYTF; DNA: TGTGCCAGCAGCCCTACAGGGAACTATGGCTACACCTTC
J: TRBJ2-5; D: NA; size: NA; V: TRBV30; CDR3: CAWGDIVETQYF; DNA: TGTGCCTGGGGGGACATTGTGGAGACCCAGTACTTC
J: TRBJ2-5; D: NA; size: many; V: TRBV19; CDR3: CASTLQGGYQETQYF; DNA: TGTGCCAGTACCCTGCAGGGGGGCTACCAAGAGACCCAGTACTTC
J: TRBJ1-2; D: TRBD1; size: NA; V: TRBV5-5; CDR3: CASRGQGLTDYGYTF; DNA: TGTGCCAGCAGAGGACAGGGCCTTACAGACTATGGCTACACCTTC
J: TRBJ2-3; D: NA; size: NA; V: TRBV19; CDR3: CASRPNTRGPSTDTQYF; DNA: TGTGCCAGTAGACCAAATACCAGGGGACCTAGCACAGATACGCAGTATTTT
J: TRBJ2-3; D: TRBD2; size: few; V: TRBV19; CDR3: CASRPLAGADTQYF; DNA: TGTGCCAGTAGGCCCCTAGCGGGAGCAGATACGCAGTATTTT
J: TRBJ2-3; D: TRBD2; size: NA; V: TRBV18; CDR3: CASSPKTSGTTDTQYF; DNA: TGTGCCAGCTCACCGAAGACTAGCGGGACTACAGATACGCAGTATTTT
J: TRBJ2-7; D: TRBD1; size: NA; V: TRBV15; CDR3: CATSREGLTGILYEQYF; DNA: TGTGCCACCAGCAGAGAGGGCCTGACAGGGATTCTTTACGAGCAGTACTTC
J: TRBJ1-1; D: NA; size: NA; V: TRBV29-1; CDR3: CSVASTLVTEAFF; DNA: TGCAGCGTTGCGAGTACCCTGGTCACTGAAGCTTTCTTT
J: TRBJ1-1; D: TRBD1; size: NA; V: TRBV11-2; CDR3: CASSLGPGQGGIKAFF; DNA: TGTGCCAGCAGCTTAGGCCCGGGACAGGGGGGAATAAAAGCTTTCTTT
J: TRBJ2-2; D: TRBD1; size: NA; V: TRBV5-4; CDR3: CASSPRTGGAHGELFF; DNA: TGTGCCAGCAGCCCCAGGACAGGGGGCGCCCACGGGGAGCTGTTTTTT
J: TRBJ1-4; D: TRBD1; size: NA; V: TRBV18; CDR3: CASSPPGTGGEKLFF; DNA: TGTGCCAGCTCACCACCTGGGACAGGGGGAGAAAAACTGTTTTTT
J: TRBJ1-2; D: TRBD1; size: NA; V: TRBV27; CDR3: CASSFSEFIYGSGPDRAREGGYTF; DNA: TGTGCCAGCAGTTTCTCGGAGTTCATATACGGTTCGGGACCGGACAGGGCCCGTGAGGGAGGCTACACCTTC
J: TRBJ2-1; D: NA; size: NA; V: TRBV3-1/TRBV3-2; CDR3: CASSRLPDSGEQFF; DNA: TGTGCCAGCAGCCGCCTCCCAGATAGCGGAGAGCAGTTCTTC
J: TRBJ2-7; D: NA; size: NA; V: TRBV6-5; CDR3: CASSYSIRGHTEQYF; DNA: TGTGCCAGCAGTTACTCGATCCGAGGGCACACCGAGCAGTACTTC
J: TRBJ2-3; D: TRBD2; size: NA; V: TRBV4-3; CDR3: CASSQVSRRLAGGPFAADTQYF; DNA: TGCGCCAGCAGCCAAGTTAGTCGGCGACTAGCGGGAGGGCCTTTTGCCGCAGATACGCAGTATTTT
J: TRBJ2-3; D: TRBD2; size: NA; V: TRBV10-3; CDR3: CAIRATSGTDTQYF; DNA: TGTGCCATCAGGGCGACTAGCGGCACAGATACGCAGTATTTT
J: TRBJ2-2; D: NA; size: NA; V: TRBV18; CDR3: CASAAIRDSRGSGELFF; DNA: TGTGCCAGCGCAGCTATTCGGGACTCTCGAGGGAGCGGGGAGCTGTTTTTT
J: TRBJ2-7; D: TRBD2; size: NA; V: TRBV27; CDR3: CASTGTSSYEQYF; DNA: TGTGCCAGTACCGGGACTAGCTCCTACGAGCAGTACTTC
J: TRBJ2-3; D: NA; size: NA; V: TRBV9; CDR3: CASSVGDWSTDTQYF; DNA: TGTGCCAGCAGCGTAGGGGACTGGAGCACAGATACGCAGTATTTT